This T cell receptor beta chain was recorded in a study of vaccination and CD4 T cells after COVID-19 (dated by TCRdb to between 2021 and 2024). For the study in its entirety: SARS-CoV-2 positivity had been established in the convalescent patients by nasal swab PCR, and mild disease was recorded in several of these patients and severe disease in one. Six males and four females were included in the convalescent cohort, with two Hispanic individuals, seven Caucasians, two Asians and one multiracial person represented. Post-vaccine blood samples were obtained a median of about 70 days after the second vaccine dose, with a range of roughly 14 to 241 days. Post-COVID blood samples were collected from convalescent patients a median of approximately 100 days after diagnosis, with a range of about 30 to 161 days. Two doses of either the Pfizer-BioNTech BNT162b2 vaccine (n=8) or the Moderna mRNA-1273 vaccine (n=2) were administered to participants. Overlapping spike peptide pools from SARS-CoV-2 and from the common cold coronaviruses HCoV-NL63, HCoV-OC43 and HCoV-229E were used as culture stimuli. In approximately ten COVID-19 convalescent patients and a few infection-naive healthy vaccine recipients, the spike-specific CD4+ TCR repertoire before mRNA vaccination was compared with the repertoire after mRNA vaccination. Control cultures received a CEFX viral epitope pool as the positive control, an HIV-1 Nef peptide pool as the negative control, or no peptide. Overall study outcomes, separate from this receptor: In convalescent patients, nearly all vaccine-specific clones (304 of 307) were found to be mono-reactive for SARS-CoV-2 spike rather than cross-reactive with common cold coronaviruses. The median number of SARS-CoV-2-reactive clonotypes rose from 20 to 25 after infection to approximately 41 after vaccination, but the change was not significant. Only a relatively small number of convalescent patients were included in the study, and early timepoints following natural infection were not analyzed. Among the post-vaccine SARS-CoV-2-reactive clones in convalescent patients, a median approximately 86% showed up only after vaccination, which suggests vaccine-specific priming.

Comment on this clonotype: Its recognized antigen is unknown. Base qualities are missing; no much larger clone stands one base away.

The library relied on PCR. At the Johns Hopkins FTIC core, DNA from the cultured CD4+ T cells underwent TCR sequencing with the Oncomine TCR Beta short-read assay. The QIAamp micro DNA kit was used to extract genomic DNA from the cultured CD4+ T cells. The Oncomine TCR Beta libraries from cultured CD4+ T cells were pooled using unique dual indexes and then sequenced on an Illumina iSeq 100. The published analysis was carried out like this. Non-productive sequences were removed, and CDR3s not starting with C, not ending with F or W, or shorter than 7 amino acids were discarded. The MANAFEST web application identified antigen-specific clonotypes by comparing peptide-stimulated wells against reference wells and other culture wells. Positive clones required FDR below 0.05, an odds ratio above 5, and productive frequency above 0.1% in at least two of three replicate wells. Clonotypes that were significantly expanded in both SARS-CoV-2 spike wells and at least one common cold coronavirus spike condition were defined as cross-reactive. Similarity between CDR3 sequences was evaluated in R version 3.6.1 using Levenshtein distances (stringdist) and unrooted phylogenetic trees (ape). TCRdb reprocessed the public reads (quality trimming at Q25 with fastp, clone calling with MiXCR) and kept in-frame beta chains. Duplicate CDR3 protein sequences are folded into a single record with the most common DNA and genes. The V and J calls were determined by TCRdb, not by the authors. The sample table contains approximately 7,400 distinct CDR3 sequences; only one count was recorded for 73% of them. The biggest ten clones account for over 15% of the sample.

According to the study, the label for this sample's treatment or condition signals: 10-day PBMC culture with coronavirus spike peptide pools or control peptides (ViraFEST assay). The study used the ViraFEST assay, which expanded antigen-specific T cells with peptide pools and then identified expanded clonotypes by TCR sequencing. The convalescent patients' positive SARS-CoV-2 PCR tests fell between March and December 2020, which was before the Alpha, Beta and Delta variants emerged in the United States. Each well held approximately 2 million PBMCs cultured in IMDM containing about 5% human AB serum and approximately 9.8 IU/ml IL-2, with 8.5 to 10 ug/ml peptide pools added. On days 3 and 7, half of the culture medium was replaced with fresh IL-2-containing medium. After ten to eleven days of culture, CD4+ T cells were isolated by negative selection using the EasySep CD4+ T cell isolation kit. Ficoll-Paque Plus gradient centrifugation was used to isolate PBMCs from whole blood, and the isolated PBMCs were then either used fresh or cryopreserved at -140C. Culture conditions were generally each tested in triplicate wells.

This receptor was identified in a human donor who had recovered from COVID-19. The specimen was CD4+ T cells from blood, cultured in vitro.

CDR3 protein: CASSGRSGGPSTDTQYF. The nucleotide sequence is TGTGCCAGCAGCGGTCGGAGCGGGGGCCCTAGCACAGATACGCAGTATTTT. The rearranged chain carries TRBV7-9 and TRBJ2-3, and TRBD2 matches 8 of the central bases. Taken from the germline V gene (reference sequence), the CDR1 and CDR2 loops are SEHNR and FQNEAQ. V is pruned by 5 bases and J by 0 bases, leaving 10 bases of the junction without a gene match. The CDR3 has 17 amino acids, counting the end cysteine and phenylalanine. Only the CDR3 DNA is retained, 51 bases long and in frame from the first base. With the rest looked up from the reference TRBV7-9 and TRBJ2-3 genes rather than sequenced, the full variable domain is DTGVSQNPRHKITKRGQNVTFRCDPISEHNRLYWYRQTLGQGPEFLTYFQNEAQLEKSRLLSDRFSAERPKGSFSTLEIQRTEQGDSAMYLCASSGRSGGPSTDTQYFGPGTRLTVL.